This TCR beta chain was sequenced for a study of sequential checkpoint blockade in melanoma. Study information: First-line arms were nivolumab then ipilimumab, or the reverse, randomized 1:1.

Treatment described: randomized to nivolumab then ipilimumab (arm A) or the reverse (arm B). Live CD3+CD8+ CD19− CD56− cells were sorted from PBMCs. This clone showed up just a few times. The trim removed 5 bases at V and 3 bases at J, leaving 7 bases unmatched. The germline V gene encodes CDR1 SGHTA and CDR2 FQGTGA. The CDR3 is made up of 15 amino acids. Measured with immunoSEQ multiplex PCR; TCRdb has only the in-frame clones, and not every one. The repertoire holds fewer than 15,000 clones, with 82% as singletons. The receptor's source is a human donor with melanoma. The sample in question was CD8+ T cells sorted from blood (inferred from file names), obtained from a patient given nivolumab and ipilimumab in sequence. V and J are TRBV7-3 and TRBJ2-7; 10 bases are a match to TRBD1. CDR3 nucleotide sequence: TGTGCCAGCAGCAACCGGGACAGGGGAAACTACGAGCAGTACTTC. This codes for CASSNRDRGNYEQYF.